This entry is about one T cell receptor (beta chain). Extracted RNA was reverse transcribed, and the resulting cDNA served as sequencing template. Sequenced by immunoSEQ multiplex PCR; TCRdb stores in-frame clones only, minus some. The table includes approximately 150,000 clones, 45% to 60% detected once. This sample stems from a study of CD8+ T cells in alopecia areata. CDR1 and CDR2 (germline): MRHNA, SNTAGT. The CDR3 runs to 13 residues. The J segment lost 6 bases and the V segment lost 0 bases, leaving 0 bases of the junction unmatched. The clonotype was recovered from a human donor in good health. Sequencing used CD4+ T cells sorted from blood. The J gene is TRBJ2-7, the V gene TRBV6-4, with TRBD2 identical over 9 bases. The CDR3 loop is CASSDSTSGEQYF. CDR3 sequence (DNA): TGTGCCAGCAGTGACTCGACTAGCGGCGAGCAGTACTTC.